This T cell receptor (beta chain) is drawn from a study of T cell responses to AZD1222 COVID-19 vaccine. Notes on the study in general: Repertoires were obtained only post-peak T cell response.

The CDR3 sequence is 15 residues long. Germline CDR1 is SNHLY and CDR2 is FYNNEI. Sequenced by immunoSEQ multiplex PCR; TCRdb stores in-frame clones only, minus some. The data hold under 250,000 clones, with approximately 94% observed a single time. Concerning this clone: Its antigen remains unknown. One end of the junction fails to match germline, which may point to a read error.

Source: peripheral blood, taken on day 0 of MenACWY control vaccination. This chain uses TRBV2 with TRBJ1-6; no reliable D call. The source of this sequence is an adult in good health. In DNA form, the CDR3 reads TGTGCCAGCAGTGAAATGCAGTTTCCCAATTCACCCCCCCACTTT. This gives the protein CASSEMQFPNSPPHF.